These 8 T cell receptor beta chains were all obtained from the same sample, sequenced in a study of radiotherapy plus CTLA-4 blockade in lung cancer. Here immunoSEQ multiplex PCR was the method, and the copy in TCRdb shows in-frame clones only, minus some. Among approximately 25,000 clones, approximately 80% were seen once, and the ten largest hold 20% to 25%. This sample comprised peripheral blood, obtained from a patient treated with radiotherapy plus ipilimumab. The receptors here all came from a human donor with non-small cell lung cancer that progressed on radiotherapy plus ipilimumab.

This chain uses TRBV5-4 with TRBJ2-3; D is ambiguous. CDR1 is SGHNT and CDR2 is YYREEE in the germline V gene (reference sequence). Trimming left V 0 bases short and J 5 bases short, with 13 bases between. There are 15 residues in the CDR3. Here the CDR3 reads CASSLDPLIRDTQYF. The CDR3 DNA reads as TGTGCCAGCAGCTTGGACCCCTTGATTCGAGATACGCAGTATTTT.

The chain couples TRBV27 to TRBJ2-1; 7 bases line up with TRBD1. Per germline, CDR1 MNHEY and CDR2 SMNVEV (reference sequence). Losses at the gene ends were 4 bases for V and 4 bases for J; bases not matched to a gene: 10. The CDR3 covers 16 residues. The CDR3 DNA follows: TGTGCCAGCAGTTCTCCGCAGGGGGTGTGGTACAATGAGCAGTTCTTC. Translating gives CASSSPQGVWYNEQFF.

This clone was observed a single time. V is TRBV9 and J is TRBJ2-3; D not certain. Looked up from germline, CDR1 is SGDLS and CDR2 is YYNGEE. This CDR3 is 13 amino acids long. V gave up 4 bases and J gave up 5 bases, with 11 bases separating them. This CDR3 reads CASSPHAGDTQYF. DNA of the CDR3: TGTGCCAGCAGCCCCCACGCAGGAGATACGCAGTATTTT.

The chain is built from TRBV6-5 and TRBJ2-1; 11 nucleotides line up with TRBD1. The germline V gene encodes CDR1 MNHEY and CDR2 SVGAGI. The CDR3 has 14 residues. The V segment lost 4 bases and the J segment 7 bases; nucleotides outside the gene matches: 3. The CDR3 region has the DNA TGTGCCAGCAGTTTCGGGACAGGGGGGAATGAGCAGTTCTTC. This encodes CASSFGTGGNEQFF.

The chain employs TRBV19 and TRBJ2-7; D might be TRBD2 (5 bases). CDR1 is LNHDA, CDR2 SQIVND, per germline (reference sequence). This CDR3 region has 13 residues. V dropped 3 bases and J dropped 3 bases, with 9 bases sitting between them. CDR3 amino acids: CASSISSGYEQYF. The CDR3 DNA reads as TGTGCCAGTAGTATTAGCAGCGGCTACGAGCAGTACTTC.

Here the CDR3 reads CASSVGLAGLYNEQFF. In DNA, the CDR3 is TGTGCCAGCAGCGTGGGACTAGCGGGATTATACAATGAGCAGTTCTTC. This chain links TRBV7-2 with TRBJ2-1; 13 nucleotides match TRBD2. Germline CDR1 is SGHTA and CDR2 is FQGNSA. There are 16 residues in the CDR3. J gave up 4 bases and V 5 bases, and 5 bases lay outside the gene matches.

The chain joins TRBV28 to TRBJ2-2, with 7 bases that match TRBD1. J lost 3 bases, V lost 5 bases, and 9 bases had no gene match. This CDR3 contains 16 residues. Germline-derived CDR1 and CDR2 are MDHEN and SYDVKM. The CDR3: CASSPPGQGDTGELFF. The CDR3 nucleotides are TGTGCCAGCAGTCCCCCCGGGCAGGGGGACACCGGGGAGCTGTTTTTT.

Only one count was recorded for this clone. The chain joins TRBV4-2 to TRBJ1-1; a possible D gene is TRBD1 (5 bases). Trimming removed 1 base from V and 0 bases from J, with 21 bases in between. In germline, CDR1 is LGHNA, CDR2 YNFKEQ. This CDR3 region has 19 residues. The DNA of the CDR3 is TGTGCCAGCAGCCAAGGCATACCGGAGGGCACAGGCTTGAACACTGAAGCTTTCTTT. This gives the protein CASSQGIPEGTGLNTEAFF.